The present T cell receptor beta chain was sequenced within a study of blood T cell repertoires in COVID-19. Turning to the study itself: COVID-19 samples collected from the United States, Italy and Spain covered acute and convalescent phases.

TCRdb's table, derived via immunoSEQ multiplex PCR, lists solely in-frame clones and lacks some. The data show approximately 260,000 clones, about 90% seen once. Participants came from about two dozen US areas, aged about 18 to 89 years. Trimming shortened V by 7 bases and J by 0 bases, and 18 bases separated the two germline ends. CDR1 and CDR2 (germline): SGHVS, FNYEAQ. The CDR3 extends over 17 amino acids. The sequence was collected from a young woman with acute COVID-19. Source material: PBMCs or T cells enriched from blood (not recorded which). The rearrangement links TRBV7-6 to TRBJ2-2; D unresolved. The CDR3 DNA follows: TGTGCCAGCACGCCAATTATCTCCCAGACGAACACCGGGGAGCTGTTTTTT. This encodes CASTPIISQTNTGELFF.